The 30 T cell receptor beta chains reported below all come from one sample, sequenced in a study of shared clonotypes between healthy human individuals. Assay used: immunoSEQ multiplex PCR; TCRdb lists only in-frame clones, some missing. The repertoire includes hundreds of thousands of clones, 90% to 95% of them detected once, and approximately 25% sits in the top ten. CD45RO-negative cells were positively selected for CCR7, leaving out terminally differentiated effector memory CD45RA+ cells. The sample taken for sequencing was naive CD8+ T cells sorted from blood. The source is a man aged 25-45 years in good health.

The CDR3 protein is CASSLGVAGYTF. In DNA form, the CDR3 reads TGTGCCAGCAGCTTAGGGGTTGCTGGCTACACCTTC. The chain joins TRBV11-2 to TRBJ1-2, with D uncertain. Germline V gene sequence: CDR1 SGHAT, CDR2 FQNNGV. CDR3 length: 12 amino acids. Trimming removed 1 base at V and 7 bases at J, with 7 bases between. Looking up the rest from reference TRBV11-2 and TRBJ1-2 gives the full variable domain: EAGVAQSPRYKIIEKRQSVAFWCNPISGHATLYWYQQILGQGPKLLIQFQNNGVVDDSQLPKDRFSAERLKGVDSTLKIQPAKLEDSAVYLCASSLGVAGYTFGSGTRLTVV.

V and J are TRBV4-1 and TRBJ2-7; D gene uncertain. CDR3 length: 11 amino acids. V was trimmed by 1 base and J by 5 bases, leaving 3 bases between them. Looked up from germline, CDR1 is MGHRA and CDR2 is YSYEKL. The DNA of the CDR3 is TGCGCCAGCAGCCAAGGGGACGAGCAGTACTTC. This translates into CASSQGDEQYF.

This chain connects TRBV11-2 to TRBJ2-7, with D tentatively TRBD1 or TRBD2 (6 bases each). The CDR3 covers 15 residues. Germline loops: CDR1 SGHAT, CDR2 FQNNGV. Deletions cut 2 bases from V and 4 bases from J, with 15 bases between. CDR3 nucleotide sequence: TGTGCCAGCAGCTTAACCCGGGGGCGACCATACGAGCAGTACTTC. Protein: CASSLTRGRPYEQYF.

This chain links TRBV15 with TRBJ1-1; D unresolved. The CDR3 runs to 14 residues. Trimming removed 1 base from V and 0 bases from J, with 6 bases in between. Germline values: CDR1 LNHNV, CDR2 YYDKDF (reference sequence). DNA of the CDR3: TGTGCCACCAGCAGAGCTGGGATGAACACTGAAGCTTTCTTT. It is translated as CATSRAGMNTEAFF.

V usage is TRBV27 and J usage is TRBJ1-1; TRBD1 aligns across 8 bases. The CDR3 consists of 15 residues. CDR1 and CDR2 (germline): MNHEY, SMNVEV (reference sequence). Trimming cost V 5 bases and J 1 base; bases outside gene matches: 6. CDR3 DNA: TGTGCCAGCAGTCTCCGGGGGACAGGGAACACTGAAGCTTTCTTT. It yields the protein CASSLRGTGNTEAFF.

J is TRBJ2-7 and V is TRBV30; 8 bases are a match to TRBD1. Germline V gene lookup returns CDR1 GTSNPN and CDR2 SVGIG (reference sequence). V trimming: 1 base; J trimming: 3 bases; junction bases outside the gene matches: 8. This CDR3 has 15 amino acids. CDR3 protein: CAWSAGTGSLYEQYF. In DNA form, the CDR3 reads TGTGCCTGGAGTGCCGGGACAGGTAGCCTCTACGAGCAGTACTTC.

The chain combines TRBV7-9 with TRBJ2-7; TRBD2 matches at 8 bases. J lost 7 bases, V lost 5 bases, and 22 bases had no gene match. CDR1 is SEHNR, CDR2 FQNEAQ, per germline (reference sequence). The CDR3 runs to 18 residues. The CDR3 loop is CASSPSRLAGRPTVEQYF. CDR3 in DNA: TGTGCCAGCAGCCCCAGTCGGCTAGCGGGTCGGCCTACGGTAGAGCAGTACTTC. Drawing the rest from reference TRBV7-9 and TRBJ2-7, the complete variable domain is DTGVSQNPRHKITKRGQNVTFRCDPISEHNRLYWYRQTLGQGPEFLTYFQNEAQLEKSRLLSDRFSAERPKGSFSTLEIQRTEQGDSAMYLCASSPSRLAGRPTVEQYFGPGTRLTVT.

The chain has TRBV5-1 and TRBJ1-2; D is unresolved. The V end lost 4 bases, the J end lost 7 bases, and 14 bases lay between the germline ends. Germline lookup yields CDR1 SGHRS and CDR2 YFSETQ. The CDR3 has 13 residues. CDR3 nucleotide sequence: TGCGCCAGCAGCCCCCCCGTGTCCTCTGGCTACACCTTC. Translation: CASSPPVSSGYTF.

CDR3 in DNA: TGTGCCAGCAGCCCGGGACAGGGGGCAATCGGGGAGCTGTTTTTT. It encodes CASSPGQGAIGELFF. The chain carries TRBV6-5 and TRBJ2-2; 12 bases map to TRBD1. V lost 6 bases, J lost 7 bases, and 6 bases stayed unmatched. Germline values: CDR1 MNHEY, CDR2 SVGAGI. The CDR3 is 15 amino acids.

The chain joins TRBV15 to TRBJ1-1; D might be TRBD1 (6 bases). Germline V gene sequence: CDR1 LNHNV, CDR2 YYDKDF (reference sequence). The CDR3 contains 15 residues. The germline V and J ends were trimmed by 3 bases and 1 base, with 12 bases remaining between them. CDR3 loop: CATSRTDRTNTEAFF. CDR3 in DNA: TGTGCCACCAGCAGGACGGACAGAACGAACACTGAAGCTTTCTTT. Full variable domain (outside the CDR3, taken from reference TRBV15 and TRBJ1-1): DAMVIQNPRYQVTQFGKPVTLSCSQTLNHNVMYWYQQKSSQAPKLLFHYYDKDFNNEADTPDNFQSRRPNTSFCFLDIRSPGLGDTAMYLCATSRTDRTNTEAFFGQGTRLTVV.

The V call is TRBV19, the J call TRBJ1-1, with TRBD1 as a possible D gene (6 bases). Between the trimmed V and J ends, which lost 6 bases and 1 base, there was a span of 9 bases. CDR1 is LNHDA and CDR2 is SQIVND in the germline V gene (reference sequence). CDR3 length: 13 residues. The CDR3 here is CASRPQGNTEAFF. The CDR3 coding sequence is TGTGCCAGTAGGCCACAGGGGAACACTGAAGCTTTCTTT.

The chain couples TRBV10-3 to TRBJ2-7, with TRBD2 identical over 9 bases. There are 17 residues in the CDR3. The germline gives CDR1 ENHRY, CDR2 SYGVKD. The J segment lost 0 bases and the V segment lost 4 bases, leaving 10 bases of the junction unmatched. CDR3 residues: CAISGTSAYSPSYEQYF. The CDR3 region has the DNA TGTGCCATCAGTGGGACTAGCGCCTATTCTCCCTCCTACGAGCAGTACTTC.

This clone was seen a single time. The chain uses TRBV29-1 and TRBJ2-1, with 9 positions matching TRBD2. The J segment lost 6 bases and the V segment lost 1 base, leaving 4 bases of the junction unmatched. Germline values: CDR1 SQVTM, CDR2 ANQGSEA. This CDR3 has 14 amino acids. The CDR3 is CSVEVGTSSNEQFF. In DNA, the CDR3 is TGCAGCGTTGAAGTAGGGACTAGCAGCAATGAGCAGTTCTTC.

The chain is built from TRBV7-9 and TRBJ2-1; 9 positions match TRBD2. Germline values: CDR1 SEHNR, CDR2 FQNEAQ (reference sequence). The V segment lost 4 bases and the J segment 6 bases; nucleotides outside the gene matches: 4. The length of the CDR3 is 14 residues. CDR3 in DNA: TGTGCCAGCAGCTCGGGACTAGCCCCCAATGAGCAGTTCTTC. This encodes CASSSGLAPNEQFF.

This clone has a handful of counts. The chain has TRBV4-1 and TRBJ2-2, with D hard to call. V lost 6 bases to trimming and J lost 1 base, with 12 bases between them. The CDR3 contains 15 residues. CDR1 and CDR2 from the germline V gene are MGHRA and YSYEKL. The CDR3 DNA reads TGCGCCAGCAGTACTTACGACGGGAACACCGGGGAGCTGTTTTTT. This translates into CASSTYDGNTGELFF.

The gene calls are TRBV25-1 and TRBJ2-3; D is possibly TRBD1 (6 bases). From germline, CDR1 is MGHDK and CDR2 SYGVNS. Trimming removed 3 bases from V and 3 bases from J, with 13 bases in between. The CDR3 sequence is 15 residues long. CDR3 residues: CASSEGQGRTDTQYF. The CDR3 DNA reads as TGTGCCAGCAGTGAGGGGCAGGGGCGGACAGATACGCAGTATTTT.

The chain links TRBV28 to TRBJ1-5; D call uncertain. The germline V and J ends were trimmed by 3 bases and 0 bases, with 12 bases remaining between them. The CDR3 consists of 16 residues. From germline, CDR1 is MDHEN and CDR2 SYDVKM. CDR3 loop: CASSLVSSYSNQPQHF. The CDR3 DNA follows: TGTGCCAGCAGTTTGGTGAGTTCTTATAGCAATCAGCCCCAGCATTTT.

The genes are TRBV28 and TRBJ2-3; 12 nucleotides match TRBD2. Germline V gene sequence: CDR1 MDHEN, CDR2 SYDVKM. CDR3 length equals 20 residues. V gave up 6 bases and J gave up 1 base; unmatched junction bases: 17. CDR3 sequence reads: CASSPTPLAGGGLGTDTQYF. CDR3 nucleotide sequence: TGTGCCAGCAGCCCAACCCCCCTAGCGGGAGGGGGTCTGGGCACAGATACGCAGTATTTT.

The genes are TRBV9 and TRBJ2-4; 11 nucleotides line up with TRBD2. The CDR3 loop spans 16 amino acids. Germline trimming cut 4 bases from V and 0 bases from J; bases unmatched to any gene: 3. The germline CDR1 and CDR2 sequences are SGDLS and YYNGEE. The CDR3 sequence is CASSPGLAGAKNIQYF. For the CDR3, the DNA is TGTGCCAGCAGCCCCGGACTAGCGGGAGCCAAAAACATTCAGTACTTC.

The chain employs TRBV6-5 and TRBJ2-1; TRBD1 agrees at 7 bases. The germline V gene encodes CDR1 MNHEY and CDR2 SVGAGI. V was clipped by 11 bases and J by 4 bases; unmatched bases: 8. The CDR3 runs to 13 residues. In nucleotides, the CDR3 is TGTGCCTCTACGGCAGGGGGATACAATGAGCAGTTCTTC. It translates to CASTAGGYNEQFF.

CDR3 DNA: TGCGCCAGCAGCATCGGACTAGCGGGAACCAATGAGCAGTTCTTC. Its protein product is CASSIGLAGTNEQFF. The rearrangement joins TRBV5-1 to TRBJ2-1; 12 bases fit TRBD2. The V gene end was trimmed by 4 bases and the J gene end by 6 bases; junction bases not matched to a gene: 5. The length of the CDR3 is 15 residues. Germline CDR1 is SGHRS and CDR2 is YFSETQ.

The chain combines TRBV28 with TRBJ2-1; D is unresolved. Trimming removed 3 bases at V and 2 bases at J, with 5 bases between. This CDR3 is 13 amino acids long. In germline, CDR1 is MDHEN, CDR2 SYDVKM. The CDR3 DNA is TGTGCCAGCAGTTTTCCAACCTACAATGAGCAGTTCTTC. Protein sequence: CASSFPTYNEQFF.

J is TRBJ2-7 and V is TRBV7-9; 9 bases map to TRBD1. The CDR3 extends over 15 amino acids. In germline, CDR1 is SEHNR, CDR2 FQNEAQ (reference sequence). V shed 7 bases and J 6 bases; nucleotides not matched to a gene: 13. Here the CDR3 DNA reads TGTGCCAGCAACCCGCTTGTCCGACAGGGGGGCGAGCAGTACTTC. Translation gives CASNPLVRQGGEQYF.

A note on this clone: Other DNA sequences within the sample encode an identical CDR3. The CDR3 DNA sequence: TGCAGCGTTGAGGACATCTCCTACGAGCAGTACTTC. Protein product: CSVEDISYEQYF. This chain connects TRBV29-1 to TRBJ2-7; D may be TRBD1 (5 bases). Germline CDR1 and CDR2: SQVTM and ANQGSEA. The CDR3 is 12 residues long. Trimming took off 3 bases at V and 0 bases at J, with 6 bases between the two ends.

The genes are TRBV11-2 and TRBJ2-1; TRBD2 matches 9 bases. This CDR3 spans 15 amino acids. The junction had 6 bases not matched to a gene; V was cut back by 1 base and J by 8 bases. Looked up from germline, CDR1 is SGHAT and CDR2 is FQNNGV. The CDR3 DNA follows: TGTGCCAGCAGCTTAGGTGGCGGGAGGGTCGATGAGCAGTTCTTC. This translates into CASSLGGGRVDEQFF.

The V call is TRBV6-6, the J call TRBJ1-5; D gene unclear. The CDR3 runs to 14 residues. V lost 6 bases and J 2 bases, leaving 11 bases between the germline ends. In germline, CDR1 is MNHNY, CDR2 SVGAGI (reference sequence). DNA of the CDR3: TGTGCCAGCAGCTCGGTGGTTGGCAATCAGCCCCAGCATTTT. Its protein product is CASSSVVGNQPQHF.

The chain is built from TRBV27 and TRBJ2-3; no firm D call. V gave up 4 bases and J gave up 2 bases, with 13 bases separating them. The CDR3 runs 15 residues. In germline, CDR1 is MNHEY, CDR2 SMNVEV (reference sequence). The CDR3 coding sequence is TGTGCCAGCAGTTCCCTACCCTGGGACACAGATACGCAGTATTTT. Protein sequence: CASSSLPWDTDTQYF.

As for this clone: The same CDR3 can be traced to other DNA sequences in this sample. This rearrangement joins TRBV28 to TRBJ2-2, with TRBD1 matching 9 bases. Per the germline V gene, CDR1 is MDHEN and CDR2 is SYDVKM. The CDR3 sequence is 14 residues long. V was pared by 6 bases and J by 2 bases, with 1 base of the junction left unmatched. For the CDR3, the DNA is TGTGCCAGCAGGGGACAGGGTAACACCGGGGAGCTGTTTTTT. This codes for CASRGQGNTGELFF. Based on the CDR3 plus reference TRBV28 and TRBJ2-2, the full variable domain is DVKVTQSSRYLVKRTGEKVFLECVQDMDHENMFWYRQDPGLGLRLIYFSYDVKMKEKGDIPEGYSVSREKKERFSLILESASTNQTSMYLCASRGQGNTGELFFGEGSRLTVL.

The V gene is TRBV27, the J gene TRBJ1-5; D is possibly TRBD1 (6 bases). The V gene lost 5 bases and the J gene lost 3 bases, with 14 bases spanning the gap. This CDR3 is built from 15 residues. Germline CDR1 MNHEY, CDR2 SMNVEV (reference sequence). The CDR3 is CASSRGHVPNQPQHF. The CDR3 bases are TGTGCCAGCAGTAGGGGACACGTCCCCAATCAGCCCCAGCATTTT.

This rearrangement joins TRBV9 to TRBJ2-1, with D unresolved. Trimming left V 4 bases short and J 8 bases short, with 19 bases between. This CDR3 is built from 15 residues. Germline lookup yields CDR1 SGDLS and CDR2 YYNGEE. Here the CDR3 reads CASSSYEPFRDEQFF. DNA of the CDR3: TGTGCCAGCAGCTCGTACGAGCCATTTAGGGATGAGCAGTTCTTC.